Presented here are 28 T cell receptor beta chains from one specimen sequenced in a study of response to subunit inactivated influenza vaccine. Using its own MiXCR run on the RT-PCR reads, TCRdb lists one record per CDR3 protein. Of hundreds of thousands of distinct CDR3 sequences in the sample, 13% to 15% were seen once. Source: PBMCs from blood, taken 14 to 15 days before vaccination. Receptors were obtained from a man aged 45-65 years who received an inactivated influenza vaccine.

This clonotype was counted only a few times. The chain has TRBV7-9 and TRBJ2-1, with unresolved D. This CDR3 is built from 13 residues. V shed 3 bases and J shed 6 bases, with 9 bases lying between them. From germline, CDR1 is SEHNR and CDR2 FQNEAQ (reference sequence). The CDR3 loop is CASSFHGSNEQFF. The CDR3 coding sequence is TGTGCCAGCAGCTTCCATGGTTCCAATGAGCAGTTCTTC.

This clonotype was counted ten times or more. The chain uses TRBV27 and TRBJ2-7; D may correspond to TRBD1 or TRBD2 (6 bases each). CDR3 size: 14 residues. Germline loops: CDR1 MNHEY, CDR2 SMNVEV (reference sequence). Trimming removed 2 bases at V and 3 bases at J, with 11 bases between. CDR3 sequence: CASSLGGPYYEQYF. For the CDR3, the DNA is TGTGCCAGCAGTTTAGGGGGGCCGTACTACGAGCAGTACTTC.

This clonotype was detected a few times. The chain couples TRBV2 to TRBJ2-7, with TRBD2 matching over 10 bases. Germline-derived CDR1 and CDR2 are SNHLY and FYNNEI. CDR3 length: 14 amino acids. The V and J ends lost 6 bases and 3 bases, in that order; junction bases with no gene match: 5. CDR3 region: CASRASGSNYEQYF. The DNA for the CDR3 is TGTGCCAGCAGGGCTAGCGGGAGTAACTACGAGCAGTACTTC.

This clonotype occurred a few times. This could be a read error, since a much larger clone is one nucleotide away. CDR3 sequence (DNA): TGTGCCAGCAGCTCGCGACAGAGCAATCAGCCCCAGCATTTT. It translates to CASSSRQSNQPQHF. The V call is TRBV5-6, the J call TRBJ1-5; TRBD1 is a possible D gene (5 bases). The length of the CDR3 is 14 residues. The V gene's germline CDR1 is SGHDT and CDR2 YYEEEE. The V and J ends lost 3 bases and 1 base respectively, with 8 bases between them.

V gene TRBV5-4 combines with J gene TRBJ2-1; D is possibly TRBD1 or TRBD2 (5 bases each). Germline V gene lookup returns CDR1 SGHNT and CDR2 YYREEE (reference sequence). CDR3 length: 15 amino acids. With 3 bases removed from V and 3 bases from J, the gap between germline ends came to 13 bases. The CDR3 protein is CASSSGVGVYNEQFF. DNA of the CDR3: TGTGCCAGCAGCTCTGGTGTGGGGGTCTACAATGAGCAGTTCTTC.

A few counts support this clonotype. The chain carries TRBV6-2 or TRBV6-3 and TRBJ2-7; 9 bases align to TRBD1. Germline loops: CDR1 MNHEY, CDR2 SVGEGT. V gave up 6 bases and J gave up 2 bases; unmatched junction bases: 8. The CDR3 covers 15 residues. As DNA, the CDR3 is TGTGCCAGCAGCCGCGGACAGGGGCCCCCCTACGAGCAGTACTTC. Protein: CASSRGQGPPYEQYF.

Only a few counts were recorded for this clonotype. This chain joins TRBV7-7 and TRBJ2-5; TRBD1 aligns across 7 bases. Germline trimming cut 5 bases from V and 5 bases from J; bases unmatched to any gene: 11. Per the germline V gene, CDR1 is SSHAT and CDR2 is FNYEAQ (reference sequence). This CDR3 contains 15 residues. In DNA form, the CDR3 reads TGTGCCAGCAGCCTCACAGGGGCTGGTAAGGAGACCCAGTACTTC. This encodes CASSLTGAGKETQYF.

This chain uses TRBV28 with TRBJ1-5, with D perhaps matching TRBD1 (5 bases). V shed 6 bases and J shed 4 bases, with 13 bases lying between them. The CDR3 contains 14 residues. CDR1 and CDR2 from the germline V gene are MDHEN and SYDVKM. The CDR3 DNA reads as TGTGCCAGCAGACTTCAGGGAATTAATCAGCCCCAGCATTTT. Translated, it gives CASRLQGINQPQHF.

V and J are TRBV5-1 and TRBJ1-1; TRBD1 is a possible D gene (5 bases). CDR3 length equals 16 residues. V dropped 0 bases and J dropped 0 bases, with 12 bases sitting between them. The germline V gene encodes CDR1 SGHRS and CDR2 YFSETQ. This chain's CDR3 is CASSLGQNNLNTEAFF. Written as DNA, the CDR3 is TGCGCCAGCAGCTTGGGACAGAACAACTTGAACACTGAAGCTTTCTTT.

This clonotype was found a few times. V and J are TRBV7-2 and TRBJ2-7, with a weak D call TRBD2 (6 bases). Germline V CDR1 and CDR2: SGHTA, FQGNSA. This CDR3 comprises 13 residues. V was pared by 2 bases and J by 6 bases, with 11 bases between. The CDR3 DNA reads TGTGCCAGCAGCTTAACTGGGGGGTTCGAGCAGTACTTC. Translation gives CASSLTGGFEQYF.

This clonotype was found a few times. This sequence joins TRBV3-1 and TRBJ2-3, with 9 bases matching TRBD2. Trimming at V came to 2 bases and at J to 5 bases, leaving 11 bases not matched to a gene. CDR1 and CDR2 (germline): LGHDT, YNNKEL (reference sequence). This CDR3 spans 17 amino acids. For the CDR3, the DNA is TGTGCCAGCAGCCAATTTGCGGGGGGGCTTGAAATAGATACGCAGTATTTT. Protein product: CASSQFAGGLEIDTQYF.

This clonotype was observed at least ten times. The chain is built from TRBV12-3 or TRBV12-4 and TRBJ1-2, with a tentative D call TRBD1 (5 bases). The CDR3 is 12 residues long. V was cut by 2 bases and J by 6 bases, with 7 bases left in between. The CDR3 sequence is CASSLPGHGYTF. In DNA, the CDR3 is TGTGCCAGCAGTTTACCAGGGCATGGCTACACCTTC.

The chain recombines TRBV28 with TRBJ2-3; D unresolved. With 5 bases removed from V and 0 bases from J, the gap between germline ends came to 9 bases. Germline V gene data show CDR1 as MDHEN and CDR2 as SYDVKM. The CDR3 has 14 residues. CDR3 sequence: CASSAPGSTDTQYF. In DNA form, the CDR3 reads TGTGCCAGCAGTGCTCCCGGCAGCACAGATACGCAGTATTTT.

This clonotype has just a few counts. The chain couples TRBV6-5 to TRBJ2-7; 8 bases are a match to TRBD2. This CDR3 has 14 residues. Germline V gene lookup returns CDR1 MNHEY and CDR2 SVGAGI. The ends lost 3 bases at V and 6 bases at J; junction bases unmatched: 7. CDR3 sequence: CASSYQRESSEQYF. CDR3 nucleotide sequence: TGTGCCAGCAGTTATCAGCGGGAGTCTAGCGAGCAGTACTTC.

This clonotype appeared many times. V is TRBV3-1 and J is TRBJ1-1; the match to TRBD1 covers 8 bases. Trimming removed 4 bases from V and 5 bases from J; junction bases left unmatched: 6. CDR1 and CDR2 from the germline V gene are LGHDT and YNNKEL (reference sequence). This CDR3 is 14 amino acids long. The CDR3 bases are TGTGCCAGCAGCCGTGGACAGGGAGGGACTGAAGCTTTCTTT. The encoded protein is CASSRGQGGTEAFF.

The rearrangement uses TRBV4-2 and TRBJ2-3; 8 bases are a match to TRBD2. Germline CDR1 is LGHNA and CDR2 is YNFKEQ. J gave up 1 base and V 1 base, and 4 bases lay outside the gene matches. The CDR3 extends over 16 amino acids. The DNA of the CDR3 is TGTGCCAGCAGCCAAGCCGGGACTAGTCGCACAGATACGCAGTATTTT. It yields the protein CASSQAGTSRTDTQYF.

V gene TRBV11-1 combines with J gene TRBJ2-7, with 8 bases matching TRBD2. CDR1 and CDR2 from the germline V gene are SGHAT and FQDESV (reference sequence). CDR3 length equals 16 residues. Trimming cost V 1 base and J 4 bases; bases outside gene matches: 9. This chain's CDR3 is CASSLEGRSGSYEQYF. The CDR3 bases are TGTGCCAGCAGCTTAGAGGGGAGGAGCGGGAGTTACGAGCAGTACTTC. Variable domain in full (rest from reference TRBV11-1 and TRBJ2-7): EAEVAQSPRYKITEKSQAVAFWCDPISGHATLYWYRQILGQGPELLVQFQDESVVDDSQLPKDRFSAERLKGVDSTLKIQPAELGDSAMYLCASSLEGRSGSYEQYFGPGTRLTVT.

This clonotype was counted only a few times. J is TRBJ2-5 and V is TRBV24-1, with 7 positions matching TRBD1. Trimming cost V 0 bases and J 4 bases; bases outside gene matches: 1. Germline CDR1 is KGHDR and CDR2 is SFDVKD. There are 14 residues in the CDR3. The CDR3 sequence: CATSDLRTGETQYF. The CDR3, as DNA: TGTGCCACCAGTGATTTGCGGACAGGAGAGACCCAGTACTTC.

At least ten counts were recorded for this clonotype. J is TRBJ1-5 and V is TRBV7-2; 9 bases match TRBD1. Trimming at V came to 7 bases and at J to 7 bases, leaving 8 bases not matched to a gene. Germline V gives CDR1 SGHTA, CDR2 FQGNSA. The CDR3 extends over 14 amino acids. DNA of the CDR3: TGTGCCAGCACCCGACAGGGGGAAGGACAGCCCCAGCATTTT. Residues: CASTRQGEGQPQHF.

This clonotype was detected a few times. The chain joins TRBV5-1 to TRBJ2-5, with 10 bases matching TRBD1. The CDR3 is 18 residues long. The germline gives CDR1 SGHRS, CDR2 YFSETQ. The ends lost 4 bases at V and 5 bases at J; junction bases unmatched: 17. The CDR3 loop reads CASSRNPTPGQGFETQYF. DNA of the CDR3: TGCGCCAGCAGCCGAAACCCAACTCCGGGACAGGGGTTTGAGACCCAGTACTTC.

This chain joins TRBV12-3 or TRBV12-4 and TRBJ2-2; a possible D gene is TRBD1 (6 bases). The length of the CDR3 is 17 residues. Trimming left V 2 bases short and J 2 bases short, with 15 bases between. CDR3 in amino acids: CASSLPVGQINTGELFF. For the CDR3, the DNA is TGTGCCAGCAGTTTACCTGTTGGACAGATTAACACCGGGGAGCTGTTTTTT.

This clonotype was counted a few times. V is TRBV11-2 and J is TRBJ2-1; 13 nucleotides agree with TRBD2. Germline CDR1 and CDR2: SGHAT and FQNNGV. After removal of 3 bases from V and 0 bases from J, the junction contained 8 bases not matched to a gene. This CDR3 has 19 amino acids. Written as DNA, the CDR3 is TGTGCCAGCAGCTTTTTACTAGCGGGAGGGCTAAGCTCCTACAATGAGCAGTTCTTC. Translated: CASSFLLAGGLSSYNEQFF.

This clonotype turned up a few times. This chain joins TRBV7-8 and TRBJ2-3, with D unclear. V was clipped by 5 bases and J by 6 bases, with 9 bases between them. The CDR3 totals 12 residues. The V gene's germline CDR1 is SGHVS and CDR2 FQNEAQ. The CDR3 sequence: CASSHLVDTQYF. The CDR3, as DNA: TGTGCCAGCAGCCACCTAGTCGATACGCAGTATTTT.

This chain connects TRBV15 to TRBJ1-3; D gene ambiguous. Trimming took 7 bases from V and 4 from J, leaving 14 bases between them. The germline gives CDR1 LNHNV, CDR2 YYDKDF (reference sequence). The CDR3 loop spans 14 amino acids. CDR3: CATTREGTGNTIYF. CDR3 DNA: TGTGCCACCACGCGGGAGGGTACAGGAAACACCATATATTTT.

This clonotype has ten or more counts. The chain combines TRBV5-1 with TRBJ2-3, with 9 positions matching TRBD1. The CDR3 has 16 amino acids. Per the germline V gene, CDR1 is SGHRS and CDR2 is YFSETQ. The V gene end was trimmed by 3 bases and the J gene end by 4 bases; junction bases not matched to a gene: 9. The CDR3 spells CASSYGGQGVADTQYF. CDR3 coding DNA: TGCGCCAGCAGCTATGGGGGACAGGGAGTAGCAGATACGCAGTATTTT.

This clonotype was counted a few times. The chain recombines TRBV24-1 with TRBJ2-5, with TRBD1 as a possible D gene (7 bases). The ends were cut back, 7 bases at V and 2 bases at J, with 13 bases in the middle. The length of the CDR3 is 14 residues. Germline V gene lookup returns CDR1 KGHDR and CDR2 SFDVKD. The CDR3 region has the DNA TGTGCCACCAGCAGACAGGGACTTCAAGAGACCCAGTACTTC. Translating it yields CATSRQGLQETQYF.

This clonotype was picked up one time. The rearrangement links TRBV4-3 to TRBJ2-1, with a weak D call TRBD1 (6 bases). CDR1 is LGHNA, CDR2 YSLEER, per germline. The CDR3 extends over 18 amino acids. V gave up 0 bases and J gave up 1 base, with 16 bases separating them. CDR3 sequence reads: CASSQDLRGRISYNEQFF. CDR3 nucleotide sequence: TGCGCCAGCAGCCAAGACCTCAGGGGAAGGATATCCTACAATGAGCAGTTCTTC.

The chain couples TRBV7-9 to TRBJ2-1; TRBD1 is a possible D gene (5 bases). Trimming took off 6 bases at V and 6 bases at J, with 12 bases between the two ends. This CDR3 spans 13 amino acids. Per germline, CDR1 SEHNR and CDR2 FQNEAQ (reference sequence). The CDR3 here is CASRPWQGNEQFF. The CDR3 DNA reads as TGTGCCAGCAGGCCATGGCAGGGCAATGAGCAGTTCTTC.